A single sample gave rise to the 5 T cell receptor beta chains below, sequenced in a study of PD-1 blockade in mismatch repair-deficient tumors. Generated by immunoSEQ multiplex PCR, the TCRdb table keeps only in-frame clones and is missing some. The sample has about 38,000 clones; around 79% are singletons. Specimen: peripheral blood, collected 4 weeks after starting pembrolizumab. Receptors were obtained from an adult with mismatch repair-deficient cancer.

The V and J genes are TRBV6-4 and TRBJ2-2; no reliable D call. Trimming removed 3 bases at V and 2 bases at J, with 4 bases between. Germline-derived CDR1 and CDR2 are MRHNA and SNTAGT. This CDR3 contains 13 residues. Here the CDR3 reads CASSEDNTGELFF. For the CDR3, the DNA is TGTGCCAGCAGTGAGGACAACACCGGGGAGCTGTTTTTT.

The rearrangement links TRBV10-3 to TRBJ1-3; D unresolved. CDR3 length: 12 amino acids. V lost 0 bases, J lost 5 bases, and 2 bases lay in between. Germline V lookup: CDR1 ENHRY, CDR2 SYGVKD. The chain's CDR3 is CAISESRNTIYF. CDR3 in DNA: TGTGCCATCAGTGAGTCTAGAAACACCATATATTTT.

In this sample, this clone is medium-sized. The rearrangement links TRBV13 to TRBJ1-2; D possibly corresponds to TRBD1 (5 bases). Germline V gene sequence: CDR1 PRHDT, CDR2 FYEKMQ (reference sequence). The CDR3 sequence is 13 residues long. V lost 0 bases, J lost 4 bases, and 6 bases lay in between. The CDR3 nucleotides are TGTGCCAGCAGCTTAGGACAGGCCTATGGCTACACCTTC. This codes for CASSLGQAYGYTF.

V usage is TRBV29-1 and J usage is TRBJ2-2, with 8 bases fitting TRBD1. J was trimmed by 0 bases and V by 4 bases; bases with no gene match: 1. Germline V gives CDR1 SQVTM, CDR2 ANQGSEA. The CDR3 runs 14 residues. CDR3 sequence: CSVGQGTNTGELFF. As DNA, the CDR3 is TGCAGCGTTGGACAGGGGACGAACACCGGGGAGCTGTTTTTT.

This clone showed up just a few times. This CDR3 is CASSLESGISYEQYF. The CDR3 DNA reads as TGTGCCAGCAGCTTAGAGTCCGGGATCTCCTACGAGCAGTACTTC. This chain connects TRBV7-9 to TRBJ2-7; perhaps TRBD2 as D (5 bases). Germline V gene sequence: CDR1 SEHNR, CDR2 FQNEAQ (reference sequence). CDR3 length: 15 amino acids. V was trimmed by 1 base and J by 0 bases, leaving 10 bases between them. Drawing the rest from reference TRBV7-9 and TRBJ2-7, the complete variable domain is DTGVSQNPRHKITKRGQNVTFRCDPISEHNRLYWYRQTLGQGPEFLTYFQNEAQLEKSRLLSDRFSAERPKGSFSTLEIQRTEQGDSAMYLCASSLESGISYEQYFGPGTRLTVT.